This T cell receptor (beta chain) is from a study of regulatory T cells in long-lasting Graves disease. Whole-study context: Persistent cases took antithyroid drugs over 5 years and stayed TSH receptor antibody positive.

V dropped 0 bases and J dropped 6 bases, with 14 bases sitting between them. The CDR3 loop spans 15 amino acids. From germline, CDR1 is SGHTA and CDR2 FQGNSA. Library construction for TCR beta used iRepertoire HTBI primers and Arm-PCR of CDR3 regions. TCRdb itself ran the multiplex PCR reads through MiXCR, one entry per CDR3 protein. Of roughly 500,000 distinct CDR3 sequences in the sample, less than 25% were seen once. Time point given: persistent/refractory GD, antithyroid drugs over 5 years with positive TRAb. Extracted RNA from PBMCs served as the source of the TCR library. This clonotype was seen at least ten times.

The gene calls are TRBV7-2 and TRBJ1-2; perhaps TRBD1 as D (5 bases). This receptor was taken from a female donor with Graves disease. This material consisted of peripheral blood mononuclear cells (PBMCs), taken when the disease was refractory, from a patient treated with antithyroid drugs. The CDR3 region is CASSLADSGRHGYTF. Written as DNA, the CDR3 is TGTGCCAGCAGCTTAGCTGACAGCGGCAGGCATGGCTACACCTTC.